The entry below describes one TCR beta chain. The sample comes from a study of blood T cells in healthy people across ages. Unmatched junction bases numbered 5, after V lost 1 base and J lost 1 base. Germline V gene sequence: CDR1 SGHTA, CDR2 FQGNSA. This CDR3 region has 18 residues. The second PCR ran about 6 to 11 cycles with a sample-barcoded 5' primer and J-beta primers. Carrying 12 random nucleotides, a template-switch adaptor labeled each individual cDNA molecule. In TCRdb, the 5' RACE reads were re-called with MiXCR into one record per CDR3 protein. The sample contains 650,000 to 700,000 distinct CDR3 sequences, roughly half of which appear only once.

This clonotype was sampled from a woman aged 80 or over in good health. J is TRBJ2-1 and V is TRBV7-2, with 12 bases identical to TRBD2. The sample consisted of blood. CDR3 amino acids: CASSLVASGGDSYNEQFF. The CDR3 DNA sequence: TGTGCCAGCAGCTTAGTAGCTAGCGGGGGGGATTCCTACAATGAGCAGTTCTTC.